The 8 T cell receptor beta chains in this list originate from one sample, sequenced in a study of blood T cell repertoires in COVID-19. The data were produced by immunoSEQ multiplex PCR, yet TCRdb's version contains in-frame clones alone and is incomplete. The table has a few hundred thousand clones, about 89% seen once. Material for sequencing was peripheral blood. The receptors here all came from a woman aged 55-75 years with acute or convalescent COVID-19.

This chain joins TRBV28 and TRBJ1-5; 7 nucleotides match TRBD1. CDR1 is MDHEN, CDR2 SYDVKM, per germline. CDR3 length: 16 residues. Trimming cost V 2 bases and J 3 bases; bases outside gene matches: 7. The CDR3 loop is CASSLGTGEVNQPQHF. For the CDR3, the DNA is TGTGCCAGCAGTTTAGGTACAGGGGAGGTCAATCAGCCCCAGCATTTT. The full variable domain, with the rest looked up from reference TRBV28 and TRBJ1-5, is DVKVTQSSRYLVKRTGEKVFLECVQDMDHENMFWYRQDPGLGLRLIYFSYDVKMKEKGDIPEGYSVSREKKERFSLILESASTNQTSMYLCASSLGTGEVNQPQHFGDGTRLSIL.

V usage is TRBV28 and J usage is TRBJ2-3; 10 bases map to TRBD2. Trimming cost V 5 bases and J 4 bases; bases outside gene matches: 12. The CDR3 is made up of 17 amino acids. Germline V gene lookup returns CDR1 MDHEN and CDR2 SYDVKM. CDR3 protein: CASSPRPGLAFSDTQYF. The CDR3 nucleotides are TGTGCCAGCAGTCCGAGACCGGGACTAGCGTTTTCAGATACGCAGTATTTT.

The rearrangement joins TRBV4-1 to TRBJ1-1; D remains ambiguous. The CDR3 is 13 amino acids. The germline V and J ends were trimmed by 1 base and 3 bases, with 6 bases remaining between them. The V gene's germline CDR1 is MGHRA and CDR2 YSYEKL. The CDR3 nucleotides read TGCGCCAGCAGCCAAGCACTTTACACTGAAGCTTTCTTT. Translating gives CASSQALYTEAFF.

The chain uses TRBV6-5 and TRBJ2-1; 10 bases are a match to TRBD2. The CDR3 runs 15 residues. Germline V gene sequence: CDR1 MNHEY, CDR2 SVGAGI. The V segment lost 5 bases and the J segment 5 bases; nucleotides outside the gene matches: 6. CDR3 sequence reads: CASSLRTSGDNEQFF. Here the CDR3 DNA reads TGTGCCAGCAGTCTCCGGACTAGCGGCGACAATGAGCAGTTCTTC.

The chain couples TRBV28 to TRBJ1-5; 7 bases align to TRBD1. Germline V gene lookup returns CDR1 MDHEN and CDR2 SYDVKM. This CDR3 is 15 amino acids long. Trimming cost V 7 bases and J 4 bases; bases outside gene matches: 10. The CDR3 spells CASILRQGRNQPQHF. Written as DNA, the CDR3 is TGTGCCAGCATCCTTAGACAGGGTCGGAATCAGCCCCAGCATTTT. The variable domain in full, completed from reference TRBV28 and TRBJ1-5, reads DVKVTQSSRYLVKRTGEKVFLECVQDMDHENMFWYRQDPGLGLRLIYFSYDVKMKEKGDIPEGYSVSREKKERFSLILESASTNQTSMYLCASILRQGRNQPQHFGDGTRLSIL.

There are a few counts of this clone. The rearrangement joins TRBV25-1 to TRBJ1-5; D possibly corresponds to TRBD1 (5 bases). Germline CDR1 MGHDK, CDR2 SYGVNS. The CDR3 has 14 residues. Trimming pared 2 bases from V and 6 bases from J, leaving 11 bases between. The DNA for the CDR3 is TGTGCCAGCAGTGAAGGGACTCCAGGTCAGCCCCAGCATTTT. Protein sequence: CASSEGTPGQPQHF. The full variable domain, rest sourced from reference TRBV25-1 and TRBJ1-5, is EADIYQTPRYLVIGTGKKITLECSQTMGHDKMYWYQQDPGMELHLIHYSYGVNSTEKGDLSSESTVSRIRTEHFPLTLESARPSHTSQYLCASSEGTPGQPQHFGDGTRLSIL.

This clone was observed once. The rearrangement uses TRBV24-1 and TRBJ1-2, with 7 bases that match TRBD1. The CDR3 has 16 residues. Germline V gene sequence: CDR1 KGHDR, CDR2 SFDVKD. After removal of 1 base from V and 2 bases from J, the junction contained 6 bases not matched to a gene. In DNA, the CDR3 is TGTGCCACCAGTGATTTTAAGGGACAGACCAACTATGGCTACACCTTC. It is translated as CATSDFKGQTNYGYTF.

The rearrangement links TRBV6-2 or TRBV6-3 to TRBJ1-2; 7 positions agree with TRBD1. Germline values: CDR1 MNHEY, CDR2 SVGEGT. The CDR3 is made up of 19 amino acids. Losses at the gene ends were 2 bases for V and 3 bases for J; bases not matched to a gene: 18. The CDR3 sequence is CASSYPVRDRENRDYGYTF. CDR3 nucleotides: TGTGCCAGCAGTTACCCGGTCCGGGACAGAGAAAACCGCGACTATGGCTACACCTTC.